This entry concerns a single T cell receptor beta chain. What antigen it recognizes has not been identified. The sample holds no much larger clone one base away, and base qualities are not on file. The germline V gene encodes CDR1 SGHTA and CDR2 FQGTGA. CDR3 length: 15 amino acids, cysteine to phenylalanine. Only CDR3 DNA is held: 45 bases, read in frame from base 1. The V end gives up 1 base and the J end 4 bases, leaving 2 bases in the junction not matched to a gene. These data are taken from a study of OX40 agonist ivuxolimab in advanced cancers. In terms of the full investigation: Ivuxolimab, which targeted the costimulatory receptor OX40 (CD134), was an agonistic, fully human IgG2 monoclonal antibody. Intravenous ivuxolimab was administered to patients every 2 weeks at six dose levels: 0.01, 0.1, 0.3, 1.5, 3 and 10 mg/kg. Of the roughly 52 dose-escalation patients, hepatocellular carcinoma was present in around 19, melanoma in approximately 15, renal cell carcinoma in 9 and head and neck cancer in 9. In the dose-escalation cohort, 82.7% of patients were male, and the mean age was approximately 60 years, with a range of about 23 to 80. Patients were allowed to have had prior anti-PD-1, anti-PD-L1 or anti-CTLA-4 therapy, and around 40% of the dose-escalation patients had previously received checkpoint inhibitors. Partial responses occurred in three dose-escalation patients, of whom one had hepatocellular carcinoma and two had cutaneous melanoma. Peripheral TCRbeta sequencing aimed to test whether ivuxolimab altered TCR sequence diversity and caused clonal T-cell expansion. The paper describes the monotherapy dose-escalation part (N ≈ 51 patients) of the phase I trial of ivuxolimab.

Study-level results and caveats: After ivuxolimab, expanded clones were on average more numerous among CD8+ T cells than among CD4+ T cells. Low levels of normalized T-cell clonal expansion were also seen in some patients who did not respond. Clonal expansion of both CD4+ and CD8+ blood T cells was observed from baseline to week 6 at doses 0.1 to 3.0 mg/kg. The antigen specificity of the peripheral T cells that underwent clonal expansion was not determined. In partial responders in the 0.1-3.0 mg/kg groups, normalized peripheral clonal expansion was found to be among the lowest, especially among CD8+ T cells.

Genomic DNA was extracted from sorted cells for sequencing of the TCRbeta CDR3 region. The immunoSEQ Assay was used to sequence the TCRbeta CDR3 regions. TCRdb stores this immuneACCESS table with in-frame sequences only. Part of the clones is absent; in the studies checked, under half of the shortfall reflects unresolved V genes, and no reason is known for the rest. Across this sample there are roughly 75,000 clones, with about 89% seen only once. The top ten clonotypes cover 0.7% to 0.9% of the sample. The trial excluded patients who had a history of autoimmune disease or who were on systemic immunosuppression. Peripheral blood for TCR sequencing was collected from all dose cohorts at baseline, on cycle 4 day 1, and on cycle 7 day 1. The samples were drawn from a first-in-human, open-label, multicenter phase I dose-escalation trial of ivuxolimab. Adults with locally advanced or metastatic melanoma, renal cell, hepatocellular, or head and neck squamous cell carcinoma were enrolled in the trial. Before TCR sequencing, CD4+ T cells and CD8+ T cells from peripheral blood were sorted into separate populations.

Here the chain combines TRBV7-3 and TRBJ2-4; 9 central nucleotides agree with TRBD1. Source: CD4+ or CD8+ T cells sorted from blood, taken in a trial of the OX40 agonist ivuxolimab. The receptor was isolated from an adult with an advanced solid tumor such as melanoma, head and neck, liver or kidney cancer. The encoded CDR3 is CASSLSGTGKNIQYF. The nucleotide sequence is TGTGCCAGCAGCTTAAGCGGGACAGGGAAAAACATTCAGTACTTC.